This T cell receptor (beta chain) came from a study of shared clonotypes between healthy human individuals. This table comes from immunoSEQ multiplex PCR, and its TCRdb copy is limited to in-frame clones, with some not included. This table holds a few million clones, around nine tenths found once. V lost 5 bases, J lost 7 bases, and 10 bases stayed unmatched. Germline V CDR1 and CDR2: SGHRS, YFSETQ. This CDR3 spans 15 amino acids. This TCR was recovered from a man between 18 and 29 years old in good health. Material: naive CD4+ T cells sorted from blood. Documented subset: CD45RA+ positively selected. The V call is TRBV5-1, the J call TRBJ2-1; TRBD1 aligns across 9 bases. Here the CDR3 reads CASSFRGQGPNEQFF. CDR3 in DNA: TGCGCCAGCAGTTTTAGGGGACAGGGTCCTAATGAGCAGTTCTTC.